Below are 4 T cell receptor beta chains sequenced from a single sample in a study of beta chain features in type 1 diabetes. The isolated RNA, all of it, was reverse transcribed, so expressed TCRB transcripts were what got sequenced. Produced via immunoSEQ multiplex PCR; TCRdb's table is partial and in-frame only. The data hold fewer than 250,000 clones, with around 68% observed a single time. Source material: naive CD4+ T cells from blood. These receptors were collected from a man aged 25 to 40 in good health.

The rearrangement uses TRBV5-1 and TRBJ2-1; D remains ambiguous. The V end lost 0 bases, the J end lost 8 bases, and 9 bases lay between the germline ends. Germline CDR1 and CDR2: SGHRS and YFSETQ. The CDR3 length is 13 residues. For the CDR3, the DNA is TGCGCCAGCAGCTTGGGGCCCGAAGATGAGCAGTTCTTC. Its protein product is CASSLGPEDEQFF.

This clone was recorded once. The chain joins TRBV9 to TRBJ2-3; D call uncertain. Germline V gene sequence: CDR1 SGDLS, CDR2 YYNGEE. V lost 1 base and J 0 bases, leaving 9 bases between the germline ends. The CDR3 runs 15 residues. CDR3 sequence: CASSVSGPSTDTQYF. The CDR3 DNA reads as TGTGCCAGCAGCGTATCTGGTCCTAGCACAGATACGCAGTATTTT.

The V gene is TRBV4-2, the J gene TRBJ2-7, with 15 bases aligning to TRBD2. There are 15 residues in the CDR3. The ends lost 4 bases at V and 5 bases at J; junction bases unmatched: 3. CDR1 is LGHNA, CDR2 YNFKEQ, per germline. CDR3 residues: CASSPRTSGGDEQYF. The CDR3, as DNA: TGTGCCAGCAGCCCTAGGACTAGCGGGGGGGACGAGCAGTACTTC.

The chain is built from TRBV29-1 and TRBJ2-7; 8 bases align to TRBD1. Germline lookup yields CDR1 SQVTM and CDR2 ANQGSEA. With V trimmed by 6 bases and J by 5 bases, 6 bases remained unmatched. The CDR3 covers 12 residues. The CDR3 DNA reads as TGCAGCGTCCAGGGGGCAAAAAACGAGCAGTACTTC. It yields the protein CSVQGAKNEQYF.